Listed here is a single T cell receptor (beta chain). Germline assignment: CDR1 KGHSH and CDR2 LQKENI. V lost 0 bases to trimming and J lost 1 base, with 9 bases between them. The CDR3 consists of 15 residues. This sample is part of a study of blood T cell repertoires in COVID-19. Measured with immunoSEQ multiplex PCR; TCRdb has only the in-frame clones, and not every one. Found here are fewer than 350,000 clones, about 90% of them singletons; the top ten hold approximately 12%. Sequencing input: peripheral blood. The receptor comes from a woman under 40 with COVID-19, enrolled during active disease. V and J are TRBV18 and TRBJ1-1; no firm D call. CDR3 protein: CASSPPAAWNTEAFF. The CDR3 DNA reads as TGTGCCAGCTCACCACCGGCAGCGTGGAACACTGAAGCTTTCTTT.